This entry describes one TCR beta chain. The sample is drawn from a study of shared clonotypes between healthy human individuals. The donors were all Caucasian adults (living in Nashville, Tennessee). Generated by immunoSEQ multiplex PCR, the TCRdb table keeps only in-frame clones and is missing some. The sample includes roughly 2.5 million clones, about 92% of them seen just once. V lost 0 bases and J lost 4; bases outside the gene matches: 7. Germline V gene sequence: CDR1 SGDLS, CDR2 YYNGEE. The CDR3 has 16 amino acids. V usage is TRBV9 and J usage is TRBJ2-5; 9 bases match TRBD2. This TCR was recovered from a man aged 18 to 30 in good health. The material sequenced was naive CD4+ T cells sorted from blood. Subset: CD45RA+ positively selected. The CDR3 bases are TGTGCCAGCAGCGTAGCCGGCGGGGGGGCCCGAGAGACCCAGTACTTC. It yields the protein CASSVAGGGARETQYF.